A selection of T cell receptor beta chains follows, all from one sample in a study of blood T cells in healthy people across ages. One entry per CDR3 protein results from TCRdb running MiXCR on the 5' RACE reads. The sample includes roughly 640,000 distinct CDR3 sequences, approximately 30% seen only once; the top ten take around 16%. The sequencing sample was made of blood. The receptors originated from a woman aged 80 or over in good health. CDR3s include the opening cysteine and the closing phenylalanine or tryptophan. The D gene is left open where the match is weak. Size is stated for part of the rows, as once, few or many counts, or as a class when the clone is expanded.

v_call	j_call	clone_size	d_call	cdr3_aa	cdr3_nt
TRBV7-2	TRBJ2-7	NA	TRBD2	CASSLAGNAYEQYF	TGTGCCAGCAGCCTAGCGGGGAATGCATACGAGCAGTACTTC
TRBV20-1	TRBJ2-6	many	NA	CSASYSSGANVLTF	TGCAGTGCTAGTTATAGCTCTGGGGCCAACGTCCTGACTTTC
TRBV2	TRBJ1-1	NA	NA	CASSRGSRMNTEAFF	TGTGCCAGCAGTAGAGGTTCGAGAATGAACACTGAAGCTTTCTTT
TRBV12-3/TRBV12-4	TRBJ2-5	many	NA	CASSSELGETQYF	TGTGCCAGCAGCTCTGAGTTGGGTGAGACCCAGTACTTC
TRBV6-2/TRBV6-3	TRBJ1-5	few	NA	CASRDSENQPQHF	TGTGCCAGCAGAGATTCCGAGAATCAGCCCCAGCATTTT
TRBV7-2	TRBJ2-7	many	NA	CASSGGGARAYEQYF	TGTGCCAGCAGCGGGGGGGGGGCAAGGGCCTACGAGCAGTACTTC
TRBV6-2/TRBV6-3	TRBJ1-1	NA	NA	CARKEGNTEAFF	TGTGCCAGGAAAGAGGGGAACACTGAAGCTTTCTTT
TRBV20-1	TRBJ2-7	few	TRBD1	CSARRTGTGGSVQYF	TGCAGTGCTAGGCGGACCGGGACAGGGGGATCGGTGCAGTACTTC
TRBV20-1	TRBJ1-5	many	NA	CSARDPGTQPQHF	TGCAGTGCTAGAGATCCAGGGACTCAGCCCCAGCATTTT
TRBV12-3/TRBV12-4	TRBJ1-1	few	NA	CASNQGTAVREAFF	TGTGCCAGCAACCAAGGGACCGCCGTTCGTGAAGCTTTCTTT
TRBV7-3	TRBJ1-1	many	NA	CASSLAPGVTEAFF	TGTGCCAGCAGCCTAGCTCCTGGGGTCACTGAAGCTTTCTTT
TRBV30	TRBJ1-2	NA	TRBD1	CAWSADPGQVNYGYTF	TGTGCCTGGAGTGCCGACCCGGGACAGGTGAACTATGGCTACACCTTC
TRBV24-1	TRBJ2-1	NA	TRBD1	CATSDTRGQGYNGQFF	TGTGCCACCAGCGATACCCGAGGACAGGGCTACAATGGGCAGTTCTTC
TRBV24-1	TRBJ2-1	NA	NA	CTTSDPPPVVEQFF	TGTACCACCAGTGATCCACCCCCTGTTGTCGAGCAGTTCTTC
TRBV6-1	TRBJ1-1	NA	NA	CASSEDRGWGTEAFF	TGTGCCAGCAGTGAAGACCGGGGGTGGGGTACTGAAGCTTTCTTT
TRBV29-1	TRBJ2-7	many	NA	CSVEKQGLYEQYF	TGCAGCGTTGAAAAGCAGGGGCTCTACGAGCAGTACTTC
TRBV27	TRBJ2-7	NA	NA	CASSQGPASEQYF	TGTGCCAGCAGCCAGGGACCGGCTAGCGAGCAGTACTTC